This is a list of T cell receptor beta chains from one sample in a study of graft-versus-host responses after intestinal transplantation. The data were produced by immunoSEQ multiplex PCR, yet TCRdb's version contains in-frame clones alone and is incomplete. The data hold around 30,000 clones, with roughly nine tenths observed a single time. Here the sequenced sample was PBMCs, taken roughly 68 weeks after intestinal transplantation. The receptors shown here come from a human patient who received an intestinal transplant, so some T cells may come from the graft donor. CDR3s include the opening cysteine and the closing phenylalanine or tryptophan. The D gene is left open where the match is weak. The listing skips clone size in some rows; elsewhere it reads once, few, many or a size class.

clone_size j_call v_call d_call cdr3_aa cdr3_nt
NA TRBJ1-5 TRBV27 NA CASSPRTPRGNQPQHF TGTGCCAGCAGTCCCCGGACCCCAAGGGGCAATCAGCCCCAGCATTTT
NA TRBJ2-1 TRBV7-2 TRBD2 CASSLVGLAVNEQFF TGTGCCAGCAGCTTAGTCGGACTAGCCGTCAATGAGCAGTTCTTC
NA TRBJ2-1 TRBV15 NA CATSRVGNRNEQFF TGTGCCACCAGCAGAGTCGGGAACAGGAATGAGCAGTTCTTC
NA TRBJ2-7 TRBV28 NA CASSFTDGTRRDEQYF TGTGCCAGCAGTTTCACGGACGGGACTCGTCGAGACGAGCAGTACTTC
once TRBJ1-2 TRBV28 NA CASSLAGSYGYTF TGTGCCAGCAGTTTGGCAGGGTCCTATGGCTACACCTTC
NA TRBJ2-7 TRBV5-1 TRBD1 CASSQSRDSFSYEQYF TGCGCCAGCAGCCAGAGCCGGGACAGCTTCTCCTACGAGCAGTACTTC
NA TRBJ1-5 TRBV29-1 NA CSVRADPNQPQHF TGCAGCGTTAGGGCAGACCCTAATCAGCCCCAGCATTTT
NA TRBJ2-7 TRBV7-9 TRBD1 CASSATGASEQYF TGTGCCAGCAGCGCCACAGGGGCCTCCGAGCAGTACTTC
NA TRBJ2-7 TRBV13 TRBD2 CASSLGGRDYEQYF TGTGCCAGCAGCTTGGGAGGGAGAGACTACGAGCAGTACTTC
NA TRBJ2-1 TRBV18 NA CASSPREKNEQFF TGTGCCAGCTCACCAAGGGAAAAAAATGAGCAGTTCTTC
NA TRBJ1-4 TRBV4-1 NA CASSHRATNEKLFF TGCGCCAGCAGCCACAGGGCAACTAATGAAAAACTGTTTTTT
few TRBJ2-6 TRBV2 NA CASRETVSSGANVLTF TGTGCCAGCAGGGAGACAGTGAGCTCTGGGGCCAACGTCCTGACTTTC
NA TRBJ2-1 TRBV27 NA CASSSGRGGGPTHYNEQFF TGTGCCAGCAGCTCTGGCCGGGGCGGGGGCCCAACTCATTACAATGAGCAGTTCTTC
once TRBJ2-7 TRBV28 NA CAINGGSGTYEQYF TGTGCGATAAATGGGGGGTCGGGCACCTACGAGCAGTACTTC
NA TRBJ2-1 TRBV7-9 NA CASSSSTSYNEQFF TGTGCCAGCAGCTCATCAACCAGCTACAATGAGCAGTTCTTC
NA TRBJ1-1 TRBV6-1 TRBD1 CASSSLRTGDSEAFF TGTGCCAGCAGTTCGCTGAGGACAGGGGATTCTGAAGCTTTCTTT
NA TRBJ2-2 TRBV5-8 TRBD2 CASSWTSGSANTGELFF TGTGCCAGCAGCTGGACTAGCGGGAGCGCGAACACCGGGGAGCTGTTTTTT
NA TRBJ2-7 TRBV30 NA CAWSQGRSYEQYF TGTGCCTGGAGCCAGGGACGGTCCTACGAGCAGTACTTC
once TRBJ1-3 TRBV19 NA CASSIRGGNTIYF TGTGCCAGTAGTATCAGGGGAGGAAACACCATATATTTT
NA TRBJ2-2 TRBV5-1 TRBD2 CASSNPGTSGIGELFF TGCGCCAGCAGCAACCCAGGGACTAGCGGGATCGGGGAGCTGTTTTTT
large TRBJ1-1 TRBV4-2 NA CASSQEFMTLGALWTEAFF TGTGCCAGCAGCCAAGAGTTTATGACTCTTGGAGCCCTGTGGACTGAAGCTTTCTTT
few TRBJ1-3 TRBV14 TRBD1 CASSQERGRGNTIYF TGTGCCAGCAGCCAAGAGAGGGGGCGAGGAAACACCATATATTTT
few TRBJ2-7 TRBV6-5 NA CASSRIQSYEQYF TGTGCCAGCAGTCGCATACAGTCCTACGAGCAGTACTTC
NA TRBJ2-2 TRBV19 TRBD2 CASSLRTSVNTGELFF TGTGCCAGTAGTTTACGGACTAGCGTGAACACCGGGGAGCTGTTTTTT
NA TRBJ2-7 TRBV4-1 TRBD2 CASSQEGTLAGIYEQYF TGCGCCAGCAGCCAAGAGGGAACGCTAGCGGGAATCTACGAGCAGTACTTC
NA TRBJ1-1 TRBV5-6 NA CASSLYRMNTEAFF TGTGCCAGCAGCTTGTATCGAATGAACACTGAAGCTTTCTTT
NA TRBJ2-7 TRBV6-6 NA CASSTPSLGSYEQYF TGTGCCAGCAGTACCCCATCCTTGGGCTCCTACGAGCAGTACTTC
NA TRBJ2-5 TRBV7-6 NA CASSLKSLQETQYF TGTGCCAGCAGCTTAAAGTCCCTCCAAGAGACCCAGTACTTC
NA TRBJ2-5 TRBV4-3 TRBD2 CASSQAGGAQETQYF TGCGCCAGCAGCCAAGCGGGGGGAGCCCAAGAGACCCAGTACTTC
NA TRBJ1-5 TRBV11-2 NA CASSPDGNNQPQHF TGTGCCAGCAGCCCGGACGGGAACAATCAGCCCCAGCATTTT
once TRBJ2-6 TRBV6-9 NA CASSYGGESGANVLTF TGTGCCAGCAGTTACGGCGGTGAATCTGGGGCCAACGTCCTGACTTTC
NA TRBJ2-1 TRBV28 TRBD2 CASSFASGPYNEQFF TGTGCCAGCAGTTTCGCTAGCGGGCCATACAATGAGCAGTTCTTC
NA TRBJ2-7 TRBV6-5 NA CASSLRAHLIGEQYF TGTGCCAGCAGTCTCCGGGCCCACTTAATTGGGGAGCAGTACTTC
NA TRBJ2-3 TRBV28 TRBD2 CASSTRRLLAGWTDTQYF TGTGCCAGCAGTACCCGCCGTCTCCTAGCGGGGTGGACAGATACGCAGTATTTT
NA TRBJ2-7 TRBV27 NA CASSLSEQPYEQYF TGTGCCAGCAGTTTATCGGAGCAGCCCTACGAGCAGTACTTC
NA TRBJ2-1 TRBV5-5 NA CASSLGREQFF TGTGCCAGCAGCTTGGGCCGTGAGCAGTTCTTC
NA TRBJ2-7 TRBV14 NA CASSQVAHPSYEQYF TGTGCCAGCAGCCAAGTCGCACACCCCTCCTACGAGCAGTACTTC
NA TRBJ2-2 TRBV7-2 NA CASSLWGSAGELFF TGTGCCAGCAGCTTATGGGGTTCGGCCGGGGAGCTGTTTTTT
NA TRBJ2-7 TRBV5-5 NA CASSFGPGDYEQYF TGTGCCAGCAGCTTCGGCCCTGGTGACTACGAGCAGTACTTC
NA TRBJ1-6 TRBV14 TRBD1 CASRWGATGNSPLHF TGTGCCAGCCGCTGGGGTGCGACAGGGAATTCACCCCTCCACTTT
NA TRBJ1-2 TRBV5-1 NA CASSLVPGLNYGYTF TGCGCCAGCAGCTTGGTGCCAGGATTAAACTATGGCTACACCTTC
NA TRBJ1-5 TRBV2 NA CASSPPPEGGDYSNQPQHF TGTGCCAGCAGTCCCCCCCCAGAGGGGGGGGACTATAGCAATCAGCCCCAGCATTTT
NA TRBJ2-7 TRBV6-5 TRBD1 CASSPRQGIGYEQYF TGTGCCAGCAGTCCTCGACAGGGGATAGGTTACGAGCAGTACTTC
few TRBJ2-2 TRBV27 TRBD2 CASTQKWGGNGELFF TGTGCCAGCACTCAAAAATGGGGGGGAAACGGGGAGCTGTTTTTT
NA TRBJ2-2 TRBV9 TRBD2 CASSVGAGAGTGELFF TGTGCCAGCAGCGTAGGAGCGGGAGCAGGAACCGGGGAGCTGTTTTTT
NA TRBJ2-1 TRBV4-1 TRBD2 CASSPGLAGGNEQFF TGCGCCAGCAGCCCGGGACTAGCGGGGGGGAATGAGCAGTTCTTC
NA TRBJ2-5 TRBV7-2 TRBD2 CASSSGTRSETQYF TGTGCCAGCAGCTCTGGGACTAGGTCAGAGACCCAGTACTTC
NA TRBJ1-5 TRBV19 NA CASSETGSYYQPQHF TGTGCCAGTAGTGAAACAGGGTCCTATTACCAGCCCCAGCATTTT
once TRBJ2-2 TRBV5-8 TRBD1 CASSLASGTGVFDTGELFF TGTGCCAGCAGCTTGGCGTCCGGGACAGGGGTCTTCGACACCGGGGAGCTGTTTTTT
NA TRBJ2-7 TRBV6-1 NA CASTDSYEQYF TGTGCCAGCACGGACTCGTACGAGCAGTACTTC
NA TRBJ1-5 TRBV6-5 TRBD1 CASSYSQGDNQPQHF TGTGCCAGCAGTTACAGCCAGGGGGATAATCAGCCCCAGCATTTT
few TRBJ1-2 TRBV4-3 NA CASSQDRGGAGVYGYTF TGCGCCAGCAGCCAAGATAGGGGGGGGGCTGGGGTTTATGGCTACACCTTC
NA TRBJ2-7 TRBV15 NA CATSREGGNSYEQYF TGTGCCACCAGCAGAGAAGGAGGGAACTCCTACGAGCAGTACTTC
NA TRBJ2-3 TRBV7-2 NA CASSLEGYPSTDTQYF TGTGCCAGCAGCTTAGAGGGCTATCCTAGCACAGATACGCAGTATTTT
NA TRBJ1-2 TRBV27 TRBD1 CASSLTLQGAGYGYTF TGTGCCAGCAGTTTAACCTTACAGGGGGCAGGGTATGGCTACACCTTC